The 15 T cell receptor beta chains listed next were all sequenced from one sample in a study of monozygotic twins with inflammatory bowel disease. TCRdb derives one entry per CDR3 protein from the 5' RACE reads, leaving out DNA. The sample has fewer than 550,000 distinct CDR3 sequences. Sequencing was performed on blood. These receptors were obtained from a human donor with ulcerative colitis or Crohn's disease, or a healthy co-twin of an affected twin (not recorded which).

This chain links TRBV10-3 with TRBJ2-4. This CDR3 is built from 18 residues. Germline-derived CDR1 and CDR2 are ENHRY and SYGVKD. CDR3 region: CAISESNPAVLAKNIQYF.

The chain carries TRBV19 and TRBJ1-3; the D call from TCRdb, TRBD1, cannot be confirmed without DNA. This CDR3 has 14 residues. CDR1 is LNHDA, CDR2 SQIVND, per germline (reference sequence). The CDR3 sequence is CASSFRDRVFAGYF.

The chain's CDR3 is CASRQEVGQRYEQYF. The chain links TRBV4-2 to TRBJ2-7; the D gene TCRdb calls, TRBD1, cannot be checked with no DNA. Germline V CDR1 and CDR2: LGHNA, YNFKEQ. This CDR3 has 15 residues.

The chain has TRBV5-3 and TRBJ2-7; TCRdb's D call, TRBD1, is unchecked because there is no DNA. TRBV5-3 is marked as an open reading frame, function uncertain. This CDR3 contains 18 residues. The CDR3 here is CARNNRDRGPRRSYEQYF.

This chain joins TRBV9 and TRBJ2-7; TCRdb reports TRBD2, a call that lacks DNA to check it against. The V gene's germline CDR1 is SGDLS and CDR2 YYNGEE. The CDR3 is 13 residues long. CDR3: CASSFRLAGEQYF.

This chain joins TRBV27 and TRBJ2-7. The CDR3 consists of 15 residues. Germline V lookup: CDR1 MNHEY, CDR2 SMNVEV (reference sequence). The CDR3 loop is CASSSRGASSYEQYF.

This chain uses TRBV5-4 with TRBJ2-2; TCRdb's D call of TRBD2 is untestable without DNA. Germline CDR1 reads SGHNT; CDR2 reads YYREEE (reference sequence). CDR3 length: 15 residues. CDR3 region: CASSSLAGAAGELFF.

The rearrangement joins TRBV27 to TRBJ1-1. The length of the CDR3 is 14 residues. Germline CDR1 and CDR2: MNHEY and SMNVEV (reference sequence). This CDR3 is CASSRTSTNTEAFF.

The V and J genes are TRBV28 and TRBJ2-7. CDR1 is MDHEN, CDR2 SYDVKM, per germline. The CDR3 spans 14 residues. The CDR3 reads CASSLGSVGYEQYF.

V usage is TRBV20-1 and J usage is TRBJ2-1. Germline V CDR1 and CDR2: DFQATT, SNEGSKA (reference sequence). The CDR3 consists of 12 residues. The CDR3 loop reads CSASLGYNEQFF.

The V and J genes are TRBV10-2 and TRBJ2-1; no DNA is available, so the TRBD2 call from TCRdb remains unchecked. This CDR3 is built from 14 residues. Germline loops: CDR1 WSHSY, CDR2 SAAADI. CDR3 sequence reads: CASRSGGGINEQFF.

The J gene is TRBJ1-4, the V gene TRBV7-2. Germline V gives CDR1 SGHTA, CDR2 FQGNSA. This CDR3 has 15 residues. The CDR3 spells CASSPRGATNEKLFF.

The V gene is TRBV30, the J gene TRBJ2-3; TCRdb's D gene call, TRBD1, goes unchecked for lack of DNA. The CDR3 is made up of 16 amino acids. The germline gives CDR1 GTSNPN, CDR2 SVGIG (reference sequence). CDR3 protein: CAWSRVWGGSTDTQYF.

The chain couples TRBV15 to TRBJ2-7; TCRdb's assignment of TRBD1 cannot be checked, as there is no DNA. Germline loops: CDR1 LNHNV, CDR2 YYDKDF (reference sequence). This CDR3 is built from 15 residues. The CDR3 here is CATSRDGTGAYEQYF.

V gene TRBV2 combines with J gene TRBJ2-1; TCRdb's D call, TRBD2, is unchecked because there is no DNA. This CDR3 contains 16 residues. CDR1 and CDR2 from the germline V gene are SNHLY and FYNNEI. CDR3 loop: CASSEEARGLYNEQFF.